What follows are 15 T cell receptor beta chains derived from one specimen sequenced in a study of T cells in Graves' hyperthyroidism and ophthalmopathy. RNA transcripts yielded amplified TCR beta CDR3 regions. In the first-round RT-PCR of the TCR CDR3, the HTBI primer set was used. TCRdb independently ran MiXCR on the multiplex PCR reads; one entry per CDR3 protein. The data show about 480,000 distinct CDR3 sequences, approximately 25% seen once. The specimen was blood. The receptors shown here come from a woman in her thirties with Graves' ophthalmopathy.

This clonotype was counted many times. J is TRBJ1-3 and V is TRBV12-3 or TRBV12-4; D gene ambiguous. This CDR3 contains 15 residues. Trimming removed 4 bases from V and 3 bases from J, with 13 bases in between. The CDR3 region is CASSYDIGSGNTIYF. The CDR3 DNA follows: TGTGCCAGCAGTTACGACATTGGAAGTGGAAACACCATATATTTT.

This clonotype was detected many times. This CDR3 is CASSHGQPETQYF. For the CDR3, the DNA is TGTGCCAGCAGTCATGGACAGCCGGAGACCCAGTACTTC. The genes are TRBV12-3 or TRBV12-4 and TRBJ2-5, with D perhaps matching TRBD1 (6 bases). Trimming cost V 5 bases and J 5 bases, with 12 bases left between them. The CDR3 has 13 residues.

The CDR3 DNA reads as TGTGCCAGCAGCTTAAGGGCTAGCGGAGCCCCCTACGAGCAGTACTTC. Translating it yields CASSLRASGAPYEQYF. This chain joins TRBV7-2 and TRBJ2-7; 7 nucleotides agree with TRBD2. Germline V gives CDR1 SGHTA, CDR2 FQGNSA. J was trimmed by 2 bases and V by 2 bases; bases with no gene match: 9. The CDR3 covers 16 residues.

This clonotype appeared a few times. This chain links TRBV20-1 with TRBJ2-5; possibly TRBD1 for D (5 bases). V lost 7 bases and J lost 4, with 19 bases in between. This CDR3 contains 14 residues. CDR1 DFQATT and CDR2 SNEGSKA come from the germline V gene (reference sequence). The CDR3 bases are TGCAGTGGTGTAGACAGCCGAAGTGGAGAGACCCAGTACTTC. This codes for CSGVDSRSGETQYF.

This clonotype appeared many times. DNA for the CDR3: TGTGCCAGCAGACGATCCCCCGGGGCACAAAGGGATGGCTACACCTTC. This sequence encodes CASRRSPGAQRDGYTF. The gene calls are TRBV12-3 or TRBV12-4 and TRBJ1-2; weak D call: TRBD1 (5 bases). The CDR3 is 16 amino acids. Trimming removed 6 bases from V and 6 bases from J, with 23 bases in between.

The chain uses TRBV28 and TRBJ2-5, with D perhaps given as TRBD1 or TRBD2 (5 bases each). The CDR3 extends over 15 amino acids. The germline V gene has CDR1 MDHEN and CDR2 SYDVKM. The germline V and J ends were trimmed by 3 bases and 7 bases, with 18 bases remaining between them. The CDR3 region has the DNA TGTGCCAGCAGTTTTGCCCGAACAGGAGGAGGGACCCAGTACTTC. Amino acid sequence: CASSFARTGGGTQYF.

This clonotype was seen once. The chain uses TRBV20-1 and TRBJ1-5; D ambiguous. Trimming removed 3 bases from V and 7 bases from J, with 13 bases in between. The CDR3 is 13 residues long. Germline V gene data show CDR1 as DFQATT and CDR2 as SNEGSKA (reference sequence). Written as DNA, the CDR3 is TGCAGTGCTAGTGCCAGAAAGTACCAGCCCCAGCATTTT. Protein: CSASARKYQPQHF.

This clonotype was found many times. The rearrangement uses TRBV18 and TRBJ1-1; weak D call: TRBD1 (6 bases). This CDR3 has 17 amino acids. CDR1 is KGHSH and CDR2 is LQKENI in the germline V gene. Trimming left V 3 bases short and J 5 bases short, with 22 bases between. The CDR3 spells CASSPRPGGALGTEAFF. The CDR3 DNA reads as TGTGCCAGCTCACCGCGACCTGGGGGGGCGTTGGGAACTGAAGCTTTCTTT.

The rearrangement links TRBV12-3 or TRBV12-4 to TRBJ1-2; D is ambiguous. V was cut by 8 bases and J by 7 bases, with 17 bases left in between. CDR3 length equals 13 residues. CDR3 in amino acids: CASQEGGVSGYTF. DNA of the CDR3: TGTGCCAGCCAAGAAGGTGGGGTCTCTGGCTACACCTTC.

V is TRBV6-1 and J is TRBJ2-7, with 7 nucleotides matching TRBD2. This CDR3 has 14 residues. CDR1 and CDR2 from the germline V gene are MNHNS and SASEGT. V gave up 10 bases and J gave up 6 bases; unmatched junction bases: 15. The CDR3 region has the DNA TGTGCCATTAAAGCGGGGACGGCTTCGCCCGAGCAGTACTTC. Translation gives CAIKAGTASPEQYF.

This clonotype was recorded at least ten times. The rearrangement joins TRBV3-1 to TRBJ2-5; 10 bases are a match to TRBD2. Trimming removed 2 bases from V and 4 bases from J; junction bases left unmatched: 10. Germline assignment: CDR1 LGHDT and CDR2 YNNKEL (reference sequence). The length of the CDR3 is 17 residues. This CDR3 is CASSQPSLAGGTETQYF. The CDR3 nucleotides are TGTGCCAGCAGCCAACCGTCTTTAGCGGGGGGTACAGAGACCCAGTACTTC.

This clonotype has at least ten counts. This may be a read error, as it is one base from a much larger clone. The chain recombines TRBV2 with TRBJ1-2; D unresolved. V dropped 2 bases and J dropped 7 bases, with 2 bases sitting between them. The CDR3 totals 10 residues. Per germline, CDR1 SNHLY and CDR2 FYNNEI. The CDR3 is CASSEFGYTF. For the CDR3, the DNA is TGTGCCAGCAGTGAATTTGGCTACACCTTC.

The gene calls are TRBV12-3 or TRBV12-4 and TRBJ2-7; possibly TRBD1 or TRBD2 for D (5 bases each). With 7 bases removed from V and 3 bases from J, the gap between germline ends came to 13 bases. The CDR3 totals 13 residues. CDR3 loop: CASTSLGDYEQYF. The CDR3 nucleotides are TGTGCCAGCACCAGTTTGGGGGACTACGAGCAGTACTTC.

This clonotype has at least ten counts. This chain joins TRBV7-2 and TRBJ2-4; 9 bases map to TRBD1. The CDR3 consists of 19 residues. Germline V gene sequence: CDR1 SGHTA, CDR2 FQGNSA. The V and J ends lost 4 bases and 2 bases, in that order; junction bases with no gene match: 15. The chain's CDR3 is CASSWTGETDLVPKNIQYF. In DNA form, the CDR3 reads TGTGCCAGCAGCTGGACAGGGGAAACTGACCTGGTTCCCAAAAACATTCAGTACTTC.

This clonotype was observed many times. CDR3 sequence (DNA): TGTGCCAGCAGCTTCGTCCGGGCGGGGGGCACTGAAGCTTTCTTT. Residues: CASSFVRAGGTEAFF. The chain uses TRBV5-5 and TRBJ1-1, with D maybe TRBD1 (5 bases). The CDR3 covers 15 residues. Germline loops: CDR1 SGHKS, CDR2 YYEKEE (reference sequence). With 2 bases removed from V and 4 bases from J, the gap between germline ends came to 15 bases.